This T cell receptor (beta chain) is drawn from a study of shared clonotypes between healthy human individuals. The V and J ends lost 7 bases and 2 bases respectively, with 11 bases between them. The CDR3 loop spans 13 amino acids. Germline lookup yields CDR1 LNHDA and CDR2 SQIVND (reference sequence). In replicate PCRs of sorted subsets, 150 to 200 ng DNA, tens of thousands of T cell genomes, was used. The method was immunoSEQ multiplex PCR; TCRdb's version includes in-frame clones alone and lacks a portion of them. The sample consists of fewer than 2.5 million clones, roughly 93% of them appearing once.

This receptor was taken from a man between 18 and 35 years old in good health. Some clones in this sample may be carry-over from other donors' samples. Sequencing was performed on naive CD4+ T cells from PBMCs. The sample's subset: CD45RA+ positively selected. The genes are TRBV19 and TRBJ1-2, with D unresolved. The CDR3 loop is CASTATLNYGYTF. In DNA, the CDR3 is TGTGCCAGTACGGCGACCCTGAACTATGGCTACACCTTC.